Described below is a single T cell receptor beta chain sequence and its context. The CDR3 extends over 15 amino acids. Per germline, CDR1 LNHDA and CDR2 SQIVND (reference sequence). The V and J ends lost 2 bases and 0 bases respectively, with 9 bases between them. These data belong to a study of molecular identifiers for immune sequencing clone quantification. TCRdb reanalysed the PCR reads using MiXCR and keeps one entry per CDR3 protein. Of approximately 550,000 distinct CDR3 sequences in the sample, 20% to 25% were seen once. The genes are TRBV19 and TRBJ2-3, with TRBD1 as a possible D gene (5 bases). The sequence came from a human donor in good health. Some libraries in this study had Jurkat cell RNA spiked in. The sample was naive CD8+ T cells from blood, with Jurkat cell RNA spiked in. Subset specified: FACS-sorted CD8+CD4-CCR7+CD45RA+ naive T cells. Here the CDR3 reads CASSIQGVSTDTQYF. The CDR3 nucleotides are TGTGCCAGTAGTATACAGGGCGTGAGCACAGATACGCAGTATTTT.